The 17 T cell receptor beta chains below come from one sample, sequenced in a study of CD8+CD57+ T cells in acquired aplastic anemia. Genomic DNA, the template, was used for profiling of the TCR beta VDJ and CDR3. TCRdb passed the reads through MiXCR, listing each CDR3 protein once. The table has about 120,000 distinct CDR3 sequences, less than 50% seen once; the top ten hold 2.6%. Patients included in sequencing had previously demonstrated CD8+CD57+ cell expansion by flow cytometry. Source material: sorted CD4+, CD8+, or CD8+CD57+ T cells (not recorded which) from PBMCs. The receptors were sampled from a human donor with aplastic anemia.

J is TRBJ2-7 and V is TRBV11-1, with 12 bases matching TRBD1. The CDR3 sequence is 19 residues long. Per the germline V gene, CDR1 is SGHAT and CDR2 is FQDESV (reference sequence). V shed 5 bases, J shed 4 bases, and the junction held 18 bases outside the gene matches. The CDR3 sequence: CASSARDRGRSGYRYEQYF. The CDR3 bases are TGTGCCAGCAGCGCCCGGGACAGGGGGCGAAGCGGTTACCGGTACGAGCAGTACTTC. Combining the CDR3 with reference TRBV11-1 and TRBJ2-7 gives the whole variable domain EAEVAQSPRYKITEKSQAVAFWCDPISGHATLYWYRQILGQGPELLVQFQDESVVDDSQLPKDRFSAERLKGVDSTLKIQPAELGDSAMYLCASSARDRGRSGYRYEQYFGPGTRLTVT.

The V and J genes are TRBV2 and TRBJ2-2, with TRBD2 matching 9 bases. The CDR3 is 14 amino acids. Germline CDR1 SNHLY, CDR2 FYNNEI. Trimming took 6 bases from V and 8 from J; bases not matched to a gene: 7. CDR3: CASRAAGLAGELFF. In DNA, the CDR3 is TGTGCCAGCAGGGCAGCAGGACTAGCGGGGGAGCTGTTTTTT.

This clonotype was seen just once. The gene calls are TRBV20-1 and TRBJ1-3; D uncertain. Looked up from germline, CDR1 is DFQATT and CDR2 is SNEGSKA (reference sequence). V was trimmed by 1 base and J by 0 bases, leaving 7 bases between them. This CDR3 region has 14 residues. The CDR3 DNA follows: TGCAGTGCTAGAGTTATCGACTCTGGAAACACCATATATTTT. Its translation: CSARVIDSGNTIYF.

V gene TRBV2 combines with J gene TRBJ2-5; tentative D call: TRBD2 (6 bases). Per germline, CDR1 SNHLY and CDR2 FYNNEI. The CDR3 covers 15 residues. Between the trimmed V and J ends, which lost 5 bases and 2 bases, there was a span of 15 bases. CDR3 loop: CASSPRLAGQETQYF. CDR3 nucleotide sequence: TGTGCCAGCAGTCCCCGTTTGGCGGGGCAAGAGACCCAGTACTTC. Full variable domain (missing parts from reference TRBV2 and TRBJ2-5): EPEVTQTPSHQVTQMGQEVILRCVPISNHLYFYWYRQILGQKVEFLVSFYNNEISEKSEIFDDQFSVERPDGSNFTLKIRSTKLEDSAMYFCASSPRLAGQETQYFGPGTRLLVL.

A remark on this clonotype: Since the CDR3 does not end with the conserved phenylalanine or tryptophan, this likely comes from a read error. The DNA is omitted, as the CDR3 cannot be located on it reliably, and the CDR3 follows TCRdb's listing. The rearrangement uses TRBV2 and TRBJ1-1; the table names TRBD1, a call not compared with the DNA. The V gene's germline CDR1 is SNHLY and CDR2 FYNNEI. The CDR3 spans 10 residues, counting both ends. CDR3 amino acids: CASSLGQLYS.

Relative to its sample, this clonotype is medium-sized (0.01 to 0.1%). The chain's CDR3 is CASSGQGNTGELFF. CDR3 sequence (DNA): TGTGCCAGTAGTGGACAGGGTAACACCGGGGAGCTGTTTTTT. This chain links TRBV19 with TRBJ2-2; 8 bases are shared with TRBD1. The CDR3 contains 14 residues. The V gene's germline CDR1 is LNHDA and CDR2 SQIVND (reference sequence). V shed 5 bases and J 2 bases; nucleotides not matched to a gene: 1.

The chain's CDR3 is CSVEDLGEELEAFF. CDR3 DNA: TGCAGCGTTGAGGACTTAGGGGAAGAACTAGAAGCTTTCTTT. The chain carries TRBV29-1 and TRBJ1-1; D may be TRBD1 (5 bases). There are 14 residues in the CDR3. Germline CDR1 and CDR2: SQVTM and ANQGSEA. The V end was cut by 3 bases, the J end by 8 bases, with 19 bases between.

The table lists this clonotype with many counts. The chain is built from TRBV4-2 and TRBJ1-6; no firm D call. Trimming removed 1 base at V and 3 bases at J, with 7 bases between. This CDR3 contains 15 residues. Germline V gene data show CDR1 as LGHNA and CDR2 as YNFKEQ. Written as DNA, the CDR3 is TGTGCCAGCAGCCAAGTTGCAGTCTATAATTCACCCCTCCACTTT. Encoded protein: CASSQVAVYNSPLHF.

This chain joins TRBV7-2 and TRBJ1-2; 7 bases map to TRBD1. Germline V gene sequence: CDR1 SGHTA, CDR2 FQGNSA. Trimming removed 6 bases from V and 4 bases from J; junction bases left unmatched: 8. CDR3 length equals 14 residues. Here the CDR3 reads CASSSHRGVYGYTF. The CDR3 nucleotides are TGTGCCAGCAGTAGCCACAGGGGCGTCTATGGCTACACCTTC.

The CDR3 reads CASARLAGEADTQYF. The CDR3, as DNA: TGCGCCAGCGCAAGACTAGCGGGGGAGGCAGATACGCAGTATTTT. The rearrangement joins TRBV10-2 to TRBJ2-3; 12 nucleotides line up with TRBD2. There are 15 residues in the CDR3. J gave up 4 bases and V 8 bases, and 7 bases lay outside the gene matches. Germline assignment: CDR1 WSHSY and CDR2 SAAADI.

The rearrangement joins TRBV9 to TRBJ1-1; D uncertain. The CDR3 is 14 residues long. Germline V CDR1 and CDR2: SGDLS, YYNGEE. With 4 bases removed from V and 5 bases from J, the gap between germline ends came to 15 bases. The CDR3 sequence: CASSPNLGRTEAFF. CDR3 nucleotide sequence: TGTGCCAGCAGCCCCAACCTAGGACGGACTGAAGCTTTCTTT.

The rearrangement uses TRBV10-3 and TRBJ1-1; a weak D match, TRBD1 (5 bases). In germline, CDR1 is ENHRY, CDR2 SYGVKD. The germline V and J ends were trimmed by 0 bases and 1 base, with 9 bases remaining between them. This CDR3 contains 15 residues. CDR3 sequence (DNA): TGTGCCATCAGTGAGTCGGGACGGAGGAACACTGAAGCTTTCTTT. As protein: CAISESGRRNTEAFF.

This clonotype was detected once. The gene calls are TRBV6-5 and TRBJ1-2; TRBD1 matches at 8 bases. Germline V lookup: CDR1 MNHEY, CDR2 SVGAGI. With 4 bases clipped from V and 3 bases from J, the junction kept 4 bases outside the gene matches. The CDR3 has 14 residues. In DNA form, the CDR3 reads TGTGCCAGCAGTTGGACACAGGGGGACTATGGCTACACCTTC. It translates to CASSWTQGDYGYTF.

The V and J genes are TRBV24-1 and TRBJ1-4, with D perhaps TRBD1 (6 bases). Trimming shortened V by 4 bases and J by 5 bases, and 10 bases separated the two germline ends. Germline CDR1 and CDR2: KGHDR and SFDVKD. The CDR3 totals 14 residues. The chain's CDR3 is CATSEAGTNEKLFF. As DNA, the CDR3 is TGTGCCACCAGTGAGGCCGGGACAAATGAAAAACTGTTTTTT.

Concerning this clonotype: A much larger clone lies a single base off, so this may be a read error. This chain joins TRBV2 and TRBJ2-5, with D unresolved. The CDR3 covers 13 residues. Germline V gene sequence: CDR1 SNHLY, CDR2 FYNNEI. CDR3 nucleotides: TGTGCCGGCAGTTTAGACACCCAAGAGACCCAGTACTTC. This codes for CAGSLDTQETQYF.

Concerning this clonotype: A read error may explain this, as a much larger clone is one base away. The chain recombines TRBV6-1 with TRBJ1-1; D is possibly TRBD1 (6 bases). Looked up from germline, CDR1 is MNHNS and CDR2 is SASEGT. This CDR3 is built from 15 residues. DNA of the CDR3: TGTGCCAGCGTCAGCGACAGGCTGATGAACACTGAAGCTTCCTTT. Its protein product is CASVSDRLMNTEASF.

The table lists this clonotype with many counts. This chain connects TRBV12-3 or TRBV12-4 to TRBJ2-2; 9 bases are a match to TRBD1. V gave up 6 bases and J gave up 4 bases; unmatched junction bases: 6. The CDR3 covers 15 residues. CDR3 sequence: CASRPGQGLTGELFF. The CDR3 bases are TGTGCCAGCAGACCGGGACAGGGTCTCACCGGGGAGCTGTTTTTT.